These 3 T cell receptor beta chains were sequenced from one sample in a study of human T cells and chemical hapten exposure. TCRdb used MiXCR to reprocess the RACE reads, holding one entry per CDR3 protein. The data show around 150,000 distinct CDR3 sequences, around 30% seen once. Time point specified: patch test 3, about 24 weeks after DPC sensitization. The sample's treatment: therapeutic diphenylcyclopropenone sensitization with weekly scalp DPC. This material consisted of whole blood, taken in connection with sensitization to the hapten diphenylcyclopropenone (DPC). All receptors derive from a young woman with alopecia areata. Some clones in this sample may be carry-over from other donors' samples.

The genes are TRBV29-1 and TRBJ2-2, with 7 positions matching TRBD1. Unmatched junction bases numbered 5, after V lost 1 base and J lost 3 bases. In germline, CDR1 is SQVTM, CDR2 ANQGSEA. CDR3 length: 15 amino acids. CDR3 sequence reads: CSVEGDRDDTGELFF. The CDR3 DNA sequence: TGCAGCGTTGAAGGGGACAGAGATGACACCGGGGAGCTGTTTTTT.

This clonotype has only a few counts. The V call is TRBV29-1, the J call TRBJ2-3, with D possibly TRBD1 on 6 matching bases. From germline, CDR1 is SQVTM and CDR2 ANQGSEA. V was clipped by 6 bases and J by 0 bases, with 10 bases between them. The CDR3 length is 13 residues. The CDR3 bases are TGCAGCGTAGAGGGGGAGAGCACAGATACGCAGTATTTT. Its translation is CSVEGESTDTQYF.

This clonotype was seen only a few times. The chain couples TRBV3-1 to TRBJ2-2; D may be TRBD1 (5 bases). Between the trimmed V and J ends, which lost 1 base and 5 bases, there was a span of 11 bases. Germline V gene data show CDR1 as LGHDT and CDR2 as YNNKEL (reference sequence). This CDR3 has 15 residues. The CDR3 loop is CASSQGQLITGELFF. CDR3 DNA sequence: TGTGCCAGCAGCCAAGGACAGTTAATTACCGGGGAGCTGTTTTTT. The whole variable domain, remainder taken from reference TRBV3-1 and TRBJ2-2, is DTAVSQTPKYLVTQMGNDKSIKCEQNLGHDTMYWYKQDSKKFLKIMFSYNNKELIINETVPNRFSPKSPDKAHLNLHINSLELGDSAVYFCASSQGQLITGELFFGEGSRLTVL.